This paragraph reports one T cell receptor beta chain. The data belong to a study of shared T cell receptors in the human thymus. Repertoires were generated with immunoSEQ multiplex PCR, while TCRdb's copy carries only in-frame clones and drops some. The data show 450,000 to 650,000 clones, approximately 78% seen once. CDR3 length: 15 residues. The V gene end was trimmed by 6 bases and the J gene end by 4 bases; junction bases not matched to a gene: 9. CDR1 is MNHEY, CDR2 SVGAGI, per germline. The same specimen was also included in a second study, on human thymus T cells. That investigation notes: Donation came from healthy Finnish infants having corrective surgery for congenital heart defects. From resections taken during corrective heart surgery, the thymus tissue was obtained. Repertoires sampled from thymus and blood appeared biased in V and J gene usage.

What was sequenced was thymocytes. The V call is TRBV6-5, the J call TRBJ2-7; 10 nucleotides agree with TRBD1. The sequence was collected from a boy in the first two years of life with a congenital heart defect. The CDR3, as DNA: TGTGCCAGCAGCTGTAGACAGGGGGCGGGGTACGAGCAGTACTTC. It is translated as CASSCRQGAGYEQYF.